This TCR beta chain comes out of a study of PD-1 blockade in classical Hodgkin lymphoma. Study conclusions and caveats: Unlike CD8+ TCR diversity, which did not rise significantly by C4D1, CD4+ TCR diversity did.

CDR3 length equals 13 residues. Sequencing was performed with immunoSEQ multiplex PCR; in TCRdb, only in-frame clones are kept and a portion is missing. The data show 25,000 to 30,000 clones, around 80% seen once. Remarks on this clone: The antigen remains unidentified.

Time point indicated: cycle 4 day 1 (C4D1), after 5 to 7 weeks of nivolumab. Following autologous stem cell transplantation, relapse occurred in every patient, and exposure to brentuximab vedotin varied. This sequence joins TRBV21-1 and TRBJ2-5; the table's D call of TRBD2 was not tested on the DNA. TRBV21-1 is described as a pseudogene. The starting material was peripheral blood mononuclear cells (PBMCs), obtained before the fourth cycle of nivolumab. This TCR was recovered from a human donor with classical Hodgkin lymphoma. The CDR3 spells CASTSGGGETQYF. CDR3 nucleotide sequence: TGTGCCAGCACCAGCGGGGGGGGTGAGACCCAGTACTTC.